This T cell receptor beta chain originates from a study of blood T cell repertoires in COVID-19 (dated by TCRdb to 2018 to 2020). Regarding the complete study: Samples covering the acute and convalescent phases of COVID-19 were provided by collaborators in the United States, Italy and Spain. The prospective study material was composed of cDNA or gDNA derived from T cells, B-cell-depleted T cells, or PBMCs. The dataset comprised deeply sampled blood TCRbeta repertoires from subjects exposed to, actively infected with, or recovered from COVID-19. The repertoires were released in a freely available public database meant as a resource for research on the immune response to SARS-CoV-2. The samples were drawn from two sources: the first 160 participants of the ongoing ImmuneRACE study, and some 1,300 subjects contributed by 6 global collaborators. Sample metadata almost always included a de-identified subject ID, COVID-19 status, age in years and sex. Where available, HLA class I and class II types were taken from metadata supplied by the sample provider and were not determined by assay-based typing. Findings and caveats that apply to the study as a whole: Clinical and demographic metadata were provided uncurated, with the amount varying by source and participant.

Participants in the prospective study were aged roughly 18 to 100 years, lived in 20 to 30 United States geographic areas, and enrolled through a virtual design. Cohort assignment in the prospective study relied on participant-reported clinical history from a screening survey and a study questionnaire. Recovered participants in ImmuneRACE Cohort 3 were defined by two consecutive negative NP/OP PCR tests, clearance by a healthcare professional, or resolution of symptoms. Each participant in the prospective study had whole blood, serum and a nasopharyngeal or oropharyngeal swab collected by mobile phlebotomists. Prospective study participants could optionally give additional blood draws and questionnaires over an approximately two-month period. Before DNA extraction, blood samples from the prospective study were shipped at room temperature or frozen. TCRbeta CDR3 regions were amplified from genomic DNA by means of the immunoSEQ Assay, a bias-controlled multiplex PCR. In the original analysis: Within the assay, amplification of reference gene primers was used to estimate how many nucleated cells each sample contained. Sequence reads were collapsed and filtered to measure the absolute abundance of every unique TCRbeta CDR3 rearrangement. For each sample, productive Simpson clonality was calculated as the square root of Simpson's diversity index across productive rearrangements. In TCRdb, the immuneACCESS table is reduced to in-frame sequences with V and J assigned. These tables do not hold every clone; where another copy was compared, an unresolved V gene accounts for under half, and the others remain unexplained. V and J calls and clone size are those listed in that table; D and trimming were worked out from the DNA. The sample data list roughly 280,000 clones, and roughly 90% of these were observed just once. The ten largest clones add up to 1.5% to 2% of the sample.

A word on this clone: Its binding antigen is unknown. Per-base quality was not reported, and no clone a single base away is much larger than it.

The source is a woman aged 60-75 years who had recovered from COVID-19. The sequenced sample was PBMCs or T cells enriched from blood (not recorded which).

The CDR3 loop reads CASSPPGQGVEKLFF. In nucleotide form, the sequence is TGTGCCAGCTCACCTCCGGGACAGGGGGTTGAAAAACTGTTTTTT. The rearrangement combines TRBV18 with TRBJ1-4, with 11 junctional bases fitting TRBD1. Via the germline V gene, CDR1 is KGHSH and CDR2 LQKENI. Inclusive of the bounding cysteine and phenylalanine, the CDR3 is 15 residues long. CDR3 DNA only is kept here, 45 bases in frame from base 1. Trimming accounts for 3 bases at V and 7 bases at J, while the number of junction bases matched to no gene is 4.